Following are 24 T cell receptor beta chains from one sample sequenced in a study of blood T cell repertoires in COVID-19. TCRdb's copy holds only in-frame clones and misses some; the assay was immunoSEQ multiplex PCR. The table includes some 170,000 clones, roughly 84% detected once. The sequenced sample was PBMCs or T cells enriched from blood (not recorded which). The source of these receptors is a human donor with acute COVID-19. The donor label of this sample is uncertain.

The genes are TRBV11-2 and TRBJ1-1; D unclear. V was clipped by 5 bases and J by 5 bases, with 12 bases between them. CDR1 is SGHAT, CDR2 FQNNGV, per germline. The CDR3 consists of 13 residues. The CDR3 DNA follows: TGTGCCAGCAGCCTCGAGAGGGTTACTGAAGCTTTCTTT. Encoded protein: CASSLERVTEAFF.

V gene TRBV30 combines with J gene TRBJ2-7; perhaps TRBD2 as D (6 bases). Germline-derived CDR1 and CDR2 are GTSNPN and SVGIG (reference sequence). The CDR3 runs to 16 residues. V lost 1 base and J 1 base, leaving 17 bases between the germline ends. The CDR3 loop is CAWSDPRGYPSYEQYF. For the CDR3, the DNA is TGTGCCTGGAGTGACCCCCGGGGGTACCCTTCCTACGAGCAGTACTTC.

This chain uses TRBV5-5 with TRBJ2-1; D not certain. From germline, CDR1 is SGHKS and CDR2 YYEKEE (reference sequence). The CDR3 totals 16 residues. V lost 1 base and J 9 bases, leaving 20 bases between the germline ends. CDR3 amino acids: CASSLHGTEIFTEQFF. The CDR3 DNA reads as TGTGCCAGCAGCTTGCATGGAACAGAGATTTTTACTGAGCAGTTCTTC.

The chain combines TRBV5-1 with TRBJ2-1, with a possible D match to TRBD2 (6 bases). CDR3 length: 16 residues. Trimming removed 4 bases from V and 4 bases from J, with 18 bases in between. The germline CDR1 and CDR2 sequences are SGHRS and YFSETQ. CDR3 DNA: TGCGCCAGCAGCCCATCAGGCGGGAAAGGTTACAATGAGCAGTTCTTC. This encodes CASSPSGGKGYNEQFF.

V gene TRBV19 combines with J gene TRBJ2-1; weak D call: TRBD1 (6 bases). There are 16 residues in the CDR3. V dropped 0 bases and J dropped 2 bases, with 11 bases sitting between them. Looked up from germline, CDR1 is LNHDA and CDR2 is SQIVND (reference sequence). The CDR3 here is CASSIEGQGPYNEQFF. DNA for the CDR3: TGTGCCAGTAGTATAGAGGGGCAGGGGCCCTACAATGAGCAGTTCTTC.

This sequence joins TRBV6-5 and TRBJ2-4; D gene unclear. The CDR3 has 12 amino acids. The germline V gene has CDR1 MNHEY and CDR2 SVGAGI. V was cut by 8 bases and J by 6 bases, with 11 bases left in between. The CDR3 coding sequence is TGTGCCAGCTCGGCGGTAGGAAACATTCAGTACTTC. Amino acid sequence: CASSAVGNIQYF.

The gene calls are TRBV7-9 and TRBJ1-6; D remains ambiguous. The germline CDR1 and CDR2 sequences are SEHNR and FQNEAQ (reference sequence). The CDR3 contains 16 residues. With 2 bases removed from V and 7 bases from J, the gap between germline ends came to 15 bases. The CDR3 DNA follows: TGTGCCAGCAGCTTATTCGGCGGGCGACCGAATTCACCCCTCCACTTT. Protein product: CASSLFGGRPNSPLHF.

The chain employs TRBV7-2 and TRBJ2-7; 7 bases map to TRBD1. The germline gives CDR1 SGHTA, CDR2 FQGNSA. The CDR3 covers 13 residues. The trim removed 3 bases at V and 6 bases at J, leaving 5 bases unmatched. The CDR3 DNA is TGTGCCAGCAGCTTGCCAGGGGGTGGCGAGCAGTACTTC. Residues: CASSLPGGGEQYF.

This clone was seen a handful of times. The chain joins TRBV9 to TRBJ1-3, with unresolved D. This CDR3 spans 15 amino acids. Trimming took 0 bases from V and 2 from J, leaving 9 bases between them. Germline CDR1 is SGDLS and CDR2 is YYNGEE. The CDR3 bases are TGTGCCAGCAGCGTAGGGGCCAGGACTGGAAACACCATATATTTT. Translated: CASSVGARTGNTIYF.

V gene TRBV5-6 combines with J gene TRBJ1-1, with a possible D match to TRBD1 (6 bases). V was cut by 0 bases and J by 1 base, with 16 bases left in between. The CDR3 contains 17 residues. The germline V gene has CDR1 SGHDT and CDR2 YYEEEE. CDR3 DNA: TGTGCCAGCAGCTTGGTTCAGGGAGGGGGAGGGAACACTGAAGCTTTCTTT. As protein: CASSLVQGGGGNTEAFF.

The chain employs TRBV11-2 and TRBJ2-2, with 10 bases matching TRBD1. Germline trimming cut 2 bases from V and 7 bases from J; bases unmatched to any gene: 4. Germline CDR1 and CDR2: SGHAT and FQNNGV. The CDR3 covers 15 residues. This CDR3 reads CASSLPGQGNGELFF. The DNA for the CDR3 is TGTGCCAGCAGCTTACCGGGACAGGGGAACGGGGAGCTGTTTTTT.

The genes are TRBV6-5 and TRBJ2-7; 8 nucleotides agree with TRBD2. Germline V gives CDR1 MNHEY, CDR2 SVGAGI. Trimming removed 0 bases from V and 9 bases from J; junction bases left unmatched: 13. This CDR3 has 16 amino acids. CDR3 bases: TGTGCCAGCAGTTACTCGGCGGGCCGACCCACTAGCGGGCAGTACTTC. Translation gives CASSYSAGRPTSGQYF.

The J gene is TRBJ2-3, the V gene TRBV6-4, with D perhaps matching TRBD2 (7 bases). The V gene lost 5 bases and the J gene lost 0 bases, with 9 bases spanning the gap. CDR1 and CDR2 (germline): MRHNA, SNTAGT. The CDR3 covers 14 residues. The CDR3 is CASSRGASTDTQYF. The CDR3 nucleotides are TGTGCCAGCAGTCGGGGGGCCAGCACAGATACGCAGTATTTT.

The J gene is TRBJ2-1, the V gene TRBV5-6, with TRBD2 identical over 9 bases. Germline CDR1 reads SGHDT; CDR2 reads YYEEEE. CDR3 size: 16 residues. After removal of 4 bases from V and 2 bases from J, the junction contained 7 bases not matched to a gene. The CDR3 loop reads CASSPPRLAAYNEQFF. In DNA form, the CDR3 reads TGTGCCAGCAGCCCCCCGAGACTAGCGGCCTACAATGAGCAGTTCTTC.

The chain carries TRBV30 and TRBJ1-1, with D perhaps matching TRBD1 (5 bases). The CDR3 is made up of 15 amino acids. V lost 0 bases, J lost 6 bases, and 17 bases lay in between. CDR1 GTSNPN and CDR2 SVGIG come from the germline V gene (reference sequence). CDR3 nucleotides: TGTGCCTGGAGTGTCGCGGTTCGGGGGGACGCTGAAGCTTTCTTT. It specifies CAWSVAVRGDAEAFF.

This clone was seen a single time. The CDR3 DNA sequence: TGTGCCAGTAGTATAGGGGCGACTAATGAAAAACTGTTTTTT. Its protein is CASSIGATNEKLFF. This chain uses TRBV19 with TRBJ1-4; no clear D. The CDR3 extends over 14 amino acids. Germline values: CDR1 LNHDA, CDR2 SQIVND (reference sequence). The V end lost 1 base, the J end lost 2 bases, and 5 bases lay between the germline ends.

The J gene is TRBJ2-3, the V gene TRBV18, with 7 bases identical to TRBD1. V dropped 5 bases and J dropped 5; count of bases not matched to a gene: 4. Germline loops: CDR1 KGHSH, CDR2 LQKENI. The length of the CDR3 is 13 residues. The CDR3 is CASSTGAEDTQYF. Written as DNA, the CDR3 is TGTGCCAGCTCAACAGGGGCGGAAGATACGCAGTATTTT.

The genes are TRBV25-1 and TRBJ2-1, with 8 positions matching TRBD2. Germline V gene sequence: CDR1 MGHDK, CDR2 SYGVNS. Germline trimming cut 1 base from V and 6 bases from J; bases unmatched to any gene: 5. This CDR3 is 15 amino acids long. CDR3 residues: CASSESGGVSNEQFF. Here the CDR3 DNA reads TGTGCCAGCAGTGAATCGGGGGGGGTGAGCAATGAGCAGTTCTTC.

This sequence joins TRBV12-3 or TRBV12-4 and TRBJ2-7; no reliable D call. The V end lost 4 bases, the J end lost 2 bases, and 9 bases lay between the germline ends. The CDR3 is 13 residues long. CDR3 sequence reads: CASSSTTTYEQYF. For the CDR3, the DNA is TGTGCCAGCAGTTCCACTACCACCTACGAGCAGTACTTC.

CDR3 loop: CSASSRGLGEQYF. The CDR3 DNA reads as TGCAGTGCTAGTAGCAGGGGCCTTGGGGAGCAGTACTTC. V and J are TRBV20-1 and TRBJ2-7, with D perhaps TRBD1 (6 bases). CDR3 length equals 13 residues. Germline CDR1 and CDR2: DFQATT and SNEGSKA (reference sequence). Trimming stripped 3 bases from V and 7 bases from J, with 16 bases between.

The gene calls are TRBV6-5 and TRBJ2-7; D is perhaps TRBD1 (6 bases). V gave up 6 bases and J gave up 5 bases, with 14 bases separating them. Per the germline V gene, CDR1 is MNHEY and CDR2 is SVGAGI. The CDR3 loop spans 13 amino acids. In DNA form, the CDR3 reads TGTGCCAGCAGCCCCGGGACATTCCACGAGCAGTACTTC. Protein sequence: CASSPGTFHEQYF.

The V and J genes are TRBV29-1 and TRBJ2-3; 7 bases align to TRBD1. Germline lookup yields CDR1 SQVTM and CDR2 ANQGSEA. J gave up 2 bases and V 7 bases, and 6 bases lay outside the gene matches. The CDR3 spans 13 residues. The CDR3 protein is CSARQGFTDTQYF. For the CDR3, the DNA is TGCAGCGCCCGACAGGGTTTCACAGATACGCAGTATTTT.

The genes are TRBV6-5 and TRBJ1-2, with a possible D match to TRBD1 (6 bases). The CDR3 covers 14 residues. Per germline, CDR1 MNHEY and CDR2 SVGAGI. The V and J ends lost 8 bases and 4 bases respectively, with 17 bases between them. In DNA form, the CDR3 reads TGTGCCAGCCAGGGGTGGGACAAGTCCTATGGCTACACCTTC. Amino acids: CASQGWDKSYGYTF.

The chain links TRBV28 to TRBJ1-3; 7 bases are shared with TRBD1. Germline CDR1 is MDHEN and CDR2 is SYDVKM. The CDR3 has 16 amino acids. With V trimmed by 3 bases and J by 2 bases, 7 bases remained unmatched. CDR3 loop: CASSLGTEGTGNTIYF. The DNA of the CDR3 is TGTGCCAGCAGTTTGGGGACAGAGGGAACTGGAAACACCATATATTTT.